Sequencing of this T cell receptor (beta chain) was carried out in a study of blood T cell repertoires in COVID-19. The overall study: T cells, B-cell-depleted T cells, or PBMCs provided the cDNA or gDNA that served as material.

The authors' processing: It was from reference gene primer amplification that nucleated cell counts were estimated. The table came from immunoSEQ multiplex PCR; TCRdb's copy has only in-frame clones and leaves some out. V, J and clone size reflect that table, while D and trimming were determined from the DNA. Among 80,000 to 100,000 clones listed, about 91% were seen once. This clone was counted once. Per the germline V gene, CDR1 is MDHEN and CDR2 is SYDVKM. The ends lost 6 bases at V and 3 bases at J; junction bases unmatched: 1. This CDR3 contains 13 residues. This TCR came from a human donor with active COVID-19. The donor label of this sample is uncertain. Sequenced material: peripheral blood. The chain is built from TRBV28 and TRBJ1-2; 10 bases map to TRBD1. In DNA, the CDR3 is TGTGCCAGCAGGGGGACAGGGGACTATGGCTACACCTTC. As protein: CASRGTGDYGYTF.